The sequence of this TCR beta chain was determined in a study of OX40 agonist ivuxolimab in advanced cancers. Sequenced by immunoSEQ multiplex PCR; TCRdb stores in-frame clones only, minus some. The profile covers fewer than 55,000 clones, with around 86% appearing a single time and more than 1.5% taken by the ten largest. Blood got drawn at baseline, again on cycle 4 day 1, and then on cycle 7 day 1. The germline gives CDR1 SGHTA, CDR2 FQGNSA. CDR3 length: 18 residues. Trimming took 4 bases from V and 2 from J; bases not matched to a gene: 9. The receptor was derived from an adult with an advanced solid tumor such as melanoma, head and neck, liver or kidney cancer. Sequences were derived from CD4+ or CD8+ T cells sorted from blood, sampled in a trial of the OX40 agonist ivuxolimab. The rearrangement uses TRBV7-2 and TRBJ2-5; 14 bases agree with TRBD2. The CDR3 nucleotides are TGTGCCAGCAGCTCCCGACTAGCGGGGGGGCCGGGGCAAGAGACCCAGTACTTC. Its translation is CASSSRLAGGPGQETQYF.